Shown below are 2 T cell receptor beta chains from a single sample sequenced in a study of blood T cell repertoires in COVID-19. Profiled with immunoSEQ multiplex PCR; TCRdb holds only in-frame clones, not every one. The sample includes approximately 100,000 clones, around nine tenths seen only once; the top ten take about 4.2%. Sequenced material: peripheral blood. Receptors were obtained from a human donor with COVID-19, enrolled during active disease. The donor label of this sample is uncertain.

The gene calls are TRBV9 and TRBJ2-1; 9 nucleotides line up with TRBD2. The CDR3 extends over 15 amino acids. Germline V gene sequence: CDR1 SGDLS, CDR2 YYNGEE. Trimming took 0 bases from V and 6 from J; bases not matched to a gene: 4. The CDR3 region is CASSVALAGSNEQFF. Written as DNA, the CDR3 is TGTGCCAGCAGCGTAGCGCTAGCGGGGAGCAATGAGCAGTTCTTC.

V gene TRBV5-4 combines with J gene TRBJ2-1; 8 nucleotides align to TRBD2. J was trimmed by 8 bases and V by 4 bases; bases with no gene match: 11. This CDR3 has 15 amino acids. Germline values: CDR1 SGHNT, CDR2 YYREEE (reference sequence). The CDR3 sequence: CASSRPGLVVDEQFF. CDR3 sequence (DNA): TGTGCCAGCAGCCGCCCGGGACTAGTTGTCGATGAGCAGTTCTTC.